Listed here are 20 T cell receptor beta chains from one sample, sequenced in a study of radiotherapy plus CTLA-4 blockade in lung cancer. Repertoires were generated with immunoSEQ multiplex PCR, while TCRdb's copy carries only in-frame clones and drops some. The sample has about 60,000 clones; around 80% are singletons. Sample: peripheral blood, taken from a patient treated with radiotherapy plus ipilimumab. These receptors all stem from a human donor with non-small cell lung cancer who had a partial response to radiotherapy plus ipilimumab.

The V and J genes are TRBV5-1 and TRBJ2-3; 9 bases match TRBD2. Germline-derived CDR1 and CDR2 are SGHRS and YFSETQ. With V trimmed by 0 bases and J by 3 bases, 5 bases remained unmatched. The CDR3 length is 16 residues. The CDR3 spells CASSLAGGGATDTQYF. The CDR3, as DNA: TGCGCCAGCAGCTTGGCTGGCGGGGGGGCGACAGATACGCAGTATTTT.

V is TRBV7-2 and J is TRBJ2-5; 8 positions match TRBD1. The germline gives CDR1 SGHTA, CDR2 FQGNSA. The J segment lost 6 bases and the V segment lost 5 bases, leaving 17 bases of the junction unmatched. The CDR3 runs 17 residues. In nucleotides, the CDR3 is TGTGCCAGCAGCCCCTACGTGCTGGACAGGGCGCGTCAGACCCAGTACTTC. Amino acid sequence: CASSPYVLDRARQTQYF.

The rearrangement joins TRBV27 to TRBJ1-2, with 12 positions matching TRBD1. This CDR3 has 14 amino acids. Germline V CDR1 and CDR2: MNHEY, SMNVEV (reference sequence). V shed 8 bases and J 2 bases; nucleotides not matched to a gene: 3. The CDR3 nucleotides are TGTGCCAGCGGGGACAGGGGGCAAAACTATGGCTACACCTTC. Its translation: CASGDRGQNYGYTF.

The chain carries TRBV14 and TRBJ1-3; 8 bases are shared with TRBD1. The CDR3 is made up of 15 amino acids. V was pared by 4 bases and J by 3 bases, with 5 bases of the junction left unmatched. The V gene's germline CDR1 is SGHDN and CDR2 FVKESK. CDR3 protein: CASSPTGAHGNTIYF. In DNA, the CDR3 is TGTGCCAGCAGCCCGACAGGGGCGCATGGAAACACCATATATTTT.

The rearrangement joins TRBV6-1 to TRBJ2-1; D is possibly TRBD1 (6 bases). Germline CDR1 is MNHNS and CDR2 is SASEGT. The CDR3 loop spans 18 amino acids. Between the trimmed V and J ends, which lost 2 bases and 3 bases, there was a span of 20 bases. The CDR3 bases are TGTGCCAGCAGTGAACGAAAGGCAGGGGTTGCGTACTACAATGAGCAGTTCTTC. Translating gives CASSERKAGVAYYNEQFF.

The chain recombines TRBV11-3 with TRBJ1-5; 8 nucleotides agree with TRBD1. The trim removed 0 bases at V and 2 bases at J, leaving 9 bases unmatched. Germline-derived CDR1 and CDR2 are SGHNT and YENEEA. The length of the CDR3 is 18 residues. The CDR3 loop is CASSLDPPTGVGNQPQHF. In DNA, the CDR3 is TGTGCCAGCAGCTTAGATCCCCCGACAGGGGTGGGCAATCAGCCCCAGCATTTT.

This clone was detected once. The J gene is TRBJ1-2, the V gene TRBV10-3; D remains ambiguous. The CDR3 is made up of 12 amino acids. CDR1 is ENHRY, CDR2 SYGVKD, per germline. Trimming took 7 bases from V and 8 from J, leaving 14 bases between them. This CDR3 is CAIKRATGGYTF. CDR3 nucleotides: TGTGCCATCAAGAGGGCTACGGGGGGCTACACCTTC.

The chain is built from TRBV5-1 and TRBJ1-1, with D possibly matching TRBD1 (5 bases). CDR3 length: 14 amino acids. CDR1 is SGHRS, CDR2 YFSETQ, per germline. The V and J ends lost 7 bases and 1 base respectively, with 14 bases between them. The CDR3 region is CASAGAGPNTEAFF. CDR3 coding DNA: TGCGCCAGCGCTGGGGCAGGTCCGAACACTGAAGCTTTCTTT.

This clone was recorded only once. The chain carries TRBV7-2 and TRBJ2-2; tentatively, D is TRBD1 (6 bases). This CDR3 contains 15 residues. The germline V gene has CDR1 SGHTA and CDR2 FQGNSA. V was cut by 3 bases and J by 4 bases, with 12 bases left in between. The CDR3 is CASSLGNRATGELFF. The CDR3, as DNA: TGTGCCAGCAGCTTGGGGAACAGGGCCACCGGGGAGCTGTTTTTT.

The V gene is TRBV10-3, the J gene TRBJ1-1; TRBD1 is a possible D gene (5 bases). The CDR3 extends over 15 amino acids. The V gene lost 4 bases and the J gene lost 5 bases, with 17 bases spanning the gap. Germline CDR1 is ENHRY and CDR2 is SYGVKD. The CDR3 loop reads CAISGISGGRTEAFF. DNA of the CDR3: TGTGCCATCAGTGGCATATCCGGGGGACGGACTGAAGCTTTCTTT.

On this clone itself: Other nucleotide sequences in the sample specify the same CDR3. This rearrangement joins TRBV9 to TRBJ1-1; no clear D gene. There are 15 residues in the CDR3. Trimming cost V 3 bases and J 1 base, with 13 bases left between them. Germline loops: CDR1 SGDLS, CDR2 YYNGEE. CDR3 sequence reads: CASSAPGGGNTEAFF. The CDR3 DNA reads TGTGCCAGCAGCGCCCCAGGAGGCGGGAACACTGAAGCTTTCTTT.

This chain links TRBV30 with TRBJ1-1, with a tentative D call TRBD1 (6 bases). The CDR3 sequence is 13 residues long. Trimming pared 2 bases from V and 4 bases from J, leaving 11 bases between. Germline V lookup: CDR1 GTSNPN, CDR2 SVGIG (reference sequence). For the CDR3, the DNA is TGTGCCTGGAGTAAAGGGGGGGGCACTGAAGCTTTCTTT. This codes for CAWSKGGGTEAFF.

The chain combines TRBV6-6 with TRBJ2-1, with 7 bases fitting TRBD2. The CDR3 runs 16 residues. Unmatched junction bases numbered 10, after V lost 0 bases and J lost 8 bases. CDR1 and CDR2 from the germline V gene are MNHNY and SVGAGI (reference sequence). The CDR3 DNA reads as TGTGCCAGCAGTTACTCGGGGGGGGTTGGGTTCCATGAGCAGTTCTTC. As protein: CASSYSGGVGFHEQFF.

V and J are TRBV19 and TRBJ2-1; weak D call: TRBD1 (5 bases). Trimming took 8 bases from V and 5 from J, leaving 13 bases between them. The CDR3 is 13 amino acids. CDR1 and CDR2 (germline): LNHDA, SQIVND (reference sequence). The DNA of the CDR3 is TGTGCCAGTTATGGGCAGGGCAACAATGAGCAGTTCTTC. It yields the protein CASYGQGNNEQFF.

The chain links TRBV7-6 to TRBJ2-7; TRBD2 agrees at 13 bases. Germline V gene sequence: CDR1 SGHVS, CDR2 FNYEAQ. Losses at the gene ends were 7 bases for V and 3 bases for J; bases not matched to a gene: 3. The CDR3 loop spans 14 amino acids. This CDR3 is CASTRTSGGYEQYF. The CDR3 DNA sequence: TGTGCCAGCACCCGGACTAGCGGGGGCTACGAGCAGTACTTC.

This chain links TRBV5-4 with TRBJ2-5; D possibly corresponds to TRBD1 (6 bases). The CDR3 is 13 residues long. Germline assignment: CDR1 SGHNT and CDR2 YYREEE (reference sequence). V lost 3 bases and J 2 bases, leaving 8 bases between the germline ends. In nucleotides, the CDR3 is TGTGCCAGCAGCTATGGACAGCAAGAGACCCAGTACTTC. Translation: CASSYGQQETQYF.

The chain combines TRBV28 with TRBJ1-2; TRBD1 might be the D (6 bases). The CDR3 runs to 14 residues. V was pared by 5 bases and J by 3 bases, with 13 bases between. CDR1 is MDHEN and CDR2 is SYDVKM in the germline V gene. The CDR3, as DNA: TGTGCCAGCAGTGTTTCGGGGGGCGACTATGGCTACACCTTC. Translation gives CASSVSGGDYGYTF.

V gene TRBV6-5 combines with J gene TRBJ1-1, with 9 bases matching TRBD1. This CDR3 spans 14 amino acids. Germline V lookup: CDR1 MNHEY, CDR2 SVGAGI. V was clipped by 5 bases and J by 4 bases; unmatched bases: 5. This chain's CDR3 is CASSATGGRTEAFF. The CDR3 DNA follows: TGTGCCAGCAGTGCCACAGGGGGCCGCACTGAAGCTTTCTTT.

This sequence joins TRBV7-9 and TRBJ1-2; 9 positions match TRBD1. V gave up 5 bases and J gave up 2 bases; unmatched junction bases: 6. The germline V gene has CDR1 SEHNR and CDR2 FQNEAQ (reference sequence). The CDR3 loop spans 15 amino acids. In DNA form, the CDR3 reads TGTGCCAGCAGCCGACCGGGACAGGGCAACTATGGCTACACCTTC. This encodes CASSRPGQGNYGYTF.

The rearrangement uses TRBV27 and TRBJ2-2; TRBD1 matches 8 bases. The CDR3 is 16 residues long. The J segment lost 4 bases and the V segment lost 0 bases, leaving 4 bases of the junction unmatched. Germline V gene sequence: CDR1 MNHEY, CDR2 SMNVEV (reference sequence). The CDR3 reads CASSLSGQVSTGELFF. In nucleotides, the CDR3 is TGTGCCAGCAGTTTATCGGGACAGGTATCCACCGGGGAGCTGTTTTTT.